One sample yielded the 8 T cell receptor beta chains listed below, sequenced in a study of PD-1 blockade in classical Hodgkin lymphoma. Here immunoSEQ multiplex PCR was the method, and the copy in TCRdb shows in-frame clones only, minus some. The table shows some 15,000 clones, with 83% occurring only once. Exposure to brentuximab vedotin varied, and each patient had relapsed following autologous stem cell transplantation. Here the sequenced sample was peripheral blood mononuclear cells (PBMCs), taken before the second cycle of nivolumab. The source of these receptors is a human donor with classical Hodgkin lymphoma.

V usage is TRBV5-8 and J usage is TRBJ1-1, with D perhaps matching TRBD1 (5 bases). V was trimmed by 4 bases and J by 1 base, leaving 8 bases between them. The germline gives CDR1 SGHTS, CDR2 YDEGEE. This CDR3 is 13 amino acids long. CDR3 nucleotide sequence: TGTGCCAGCAGCCACGACAGGAACACTGAAGCTTTCTTT. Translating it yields CASSHDRNTEAFF.

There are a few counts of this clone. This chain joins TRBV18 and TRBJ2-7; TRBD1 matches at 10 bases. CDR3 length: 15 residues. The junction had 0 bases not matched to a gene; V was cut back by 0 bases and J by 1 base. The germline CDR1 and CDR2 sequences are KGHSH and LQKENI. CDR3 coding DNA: TGTGCCAGCTCACCACCGGGACAGGGGTCCTACGAGCAGTACTTC. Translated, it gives CASSPPGQGSYEQYF.

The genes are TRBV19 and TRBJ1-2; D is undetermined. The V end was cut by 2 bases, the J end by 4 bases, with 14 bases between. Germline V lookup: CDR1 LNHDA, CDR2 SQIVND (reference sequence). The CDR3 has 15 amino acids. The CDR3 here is CASSIPPGRGYGYTF. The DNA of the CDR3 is TGTGCCAGTAGTATACCGCCAGGCCGGGGCTATGGCTACACCTTC.

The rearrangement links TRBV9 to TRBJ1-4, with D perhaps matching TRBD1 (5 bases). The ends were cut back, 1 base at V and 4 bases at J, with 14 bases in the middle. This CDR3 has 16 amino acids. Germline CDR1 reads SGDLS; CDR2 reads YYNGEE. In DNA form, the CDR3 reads TGTGCCAGCAGCGTAAGCCAGGGATTCGGTAATGAAAAACTGTTTTTT. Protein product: CASSVSQGFGNEKLFF. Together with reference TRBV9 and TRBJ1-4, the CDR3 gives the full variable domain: DSGVTQTPKHLITATGQRVTLRCSPRSGDLSVYWYQQSLDQGLQFLIQYYNGEERAKGNILERFSAQQFPDLHSELNLSSLELGDSALYFCASSVSQGFGNEKLFFGSGTQLSVL.

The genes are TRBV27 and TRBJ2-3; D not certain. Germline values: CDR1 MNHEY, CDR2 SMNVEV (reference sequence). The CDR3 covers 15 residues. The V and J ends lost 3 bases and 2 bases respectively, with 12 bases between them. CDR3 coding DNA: TGTGCCAGCAGTTTCGGCGCCTCCGCCACAGATACGCAGTATTTT. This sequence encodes CASSFGASATDTQYF.

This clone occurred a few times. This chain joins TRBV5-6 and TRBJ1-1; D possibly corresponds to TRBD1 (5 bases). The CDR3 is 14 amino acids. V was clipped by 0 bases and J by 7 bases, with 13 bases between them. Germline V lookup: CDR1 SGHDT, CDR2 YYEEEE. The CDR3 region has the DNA TGTGCCAGCAGCTTGGGGGGTGACAGTTTTGAAGCTTTCTTT. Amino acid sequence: CASSLGGDSFEAFF.

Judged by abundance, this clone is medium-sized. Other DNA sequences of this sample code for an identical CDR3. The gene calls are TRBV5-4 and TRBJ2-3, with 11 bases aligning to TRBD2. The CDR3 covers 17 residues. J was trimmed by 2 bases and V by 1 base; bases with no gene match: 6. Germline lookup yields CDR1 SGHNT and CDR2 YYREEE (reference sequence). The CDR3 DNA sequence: TGTGCCAGCAGCTTGAGGCTAGCGGGGGGCCCCACAGATACGCAGTATTTT. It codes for CASSLRLAGGPTDTQYF.

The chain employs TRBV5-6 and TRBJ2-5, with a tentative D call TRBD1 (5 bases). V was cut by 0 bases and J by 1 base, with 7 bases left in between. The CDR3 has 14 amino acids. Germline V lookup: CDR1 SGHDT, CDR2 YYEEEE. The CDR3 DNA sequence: TGTGCCAGCAGCTTGGCGACAGTCCAAGAGACCCAGTACTTC. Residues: CASSLATVQETQYF.